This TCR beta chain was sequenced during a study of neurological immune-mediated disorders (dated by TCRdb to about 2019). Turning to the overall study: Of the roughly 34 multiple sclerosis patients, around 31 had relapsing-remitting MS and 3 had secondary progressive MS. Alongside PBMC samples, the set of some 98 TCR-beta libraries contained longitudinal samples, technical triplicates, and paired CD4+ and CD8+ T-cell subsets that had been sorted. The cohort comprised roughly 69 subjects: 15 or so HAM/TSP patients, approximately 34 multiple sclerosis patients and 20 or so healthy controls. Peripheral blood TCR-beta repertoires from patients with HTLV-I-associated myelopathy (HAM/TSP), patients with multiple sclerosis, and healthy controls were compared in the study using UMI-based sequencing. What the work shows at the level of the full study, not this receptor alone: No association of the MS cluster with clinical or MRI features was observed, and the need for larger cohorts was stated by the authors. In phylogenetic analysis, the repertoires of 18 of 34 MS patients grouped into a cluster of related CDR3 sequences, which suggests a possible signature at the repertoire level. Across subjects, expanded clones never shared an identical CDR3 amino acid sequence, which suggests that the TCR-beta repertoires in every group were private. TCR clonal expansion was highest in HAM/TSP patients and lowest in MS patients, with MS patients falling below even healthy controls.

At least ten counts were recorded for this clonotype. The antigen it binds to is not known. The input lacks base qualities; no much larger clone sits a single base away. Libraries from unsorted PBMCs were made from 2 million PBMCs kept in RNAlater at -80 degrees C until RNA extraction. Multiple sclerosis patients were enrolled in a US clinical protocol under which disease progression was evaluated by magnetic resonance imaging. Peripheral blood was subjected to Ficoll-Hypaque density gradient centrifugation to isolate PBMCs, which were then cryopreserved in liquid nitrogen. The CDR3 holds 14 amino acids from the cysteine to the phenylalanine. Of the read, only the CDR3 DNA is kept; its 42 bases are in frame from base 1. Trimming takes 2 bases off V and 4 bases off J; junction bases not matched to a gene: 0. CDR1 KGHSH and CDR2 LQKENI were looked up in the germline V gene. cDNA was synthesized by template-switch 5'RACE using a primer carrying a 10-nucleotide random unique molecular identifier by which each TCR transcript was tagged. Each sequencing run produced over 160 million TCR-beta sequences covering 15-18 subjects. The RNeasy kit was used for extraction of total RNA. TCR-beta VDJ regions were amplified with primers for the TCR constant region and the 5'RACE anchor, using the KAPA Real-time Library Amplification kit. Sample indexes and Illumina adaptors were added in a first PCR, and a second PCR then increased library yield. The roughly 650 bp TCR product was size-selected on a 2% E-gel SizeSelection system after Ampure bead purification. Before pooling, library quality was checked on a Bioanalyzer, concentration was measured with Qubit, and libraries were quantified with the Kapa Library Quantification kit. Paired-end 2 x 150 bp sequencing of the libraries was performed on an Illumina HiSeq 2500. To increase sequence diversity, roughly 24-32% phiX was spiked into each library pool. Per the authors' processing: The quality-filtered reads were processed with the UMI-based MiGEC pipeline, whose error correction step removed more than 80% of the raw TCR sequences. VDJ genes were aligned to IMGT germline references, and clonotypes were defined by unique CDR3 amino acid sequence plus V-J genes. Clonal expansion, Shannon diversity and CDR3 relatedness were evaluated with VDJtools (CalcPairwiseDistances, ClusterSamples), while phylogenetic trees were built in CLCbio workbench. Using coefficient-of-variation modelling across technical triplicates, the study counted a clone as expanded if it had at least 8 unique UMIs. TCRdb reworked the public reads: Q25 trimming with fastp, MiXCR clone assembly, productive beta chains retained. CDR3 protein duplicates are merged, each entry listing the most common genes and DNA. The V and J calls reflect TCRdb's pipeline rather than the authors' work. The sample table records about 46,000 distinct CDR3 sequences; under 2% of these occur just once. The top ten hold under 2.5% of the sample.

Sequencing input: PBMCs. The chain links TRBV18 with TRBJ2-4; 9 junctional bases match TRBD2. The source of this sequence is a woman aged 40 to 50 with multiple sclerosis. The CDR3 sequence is CASSPAGGKNIQYF. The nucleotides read TGTGCCAGCTCACCAGCGGGGGGGAAAAACATTCAGTACTTC.